Below, 26 T cell receptor beta chains from the same sample are listed, as sequenced in a study of blood T cell repertoires in COVID-19. The assay was immunoSEQ multiplex PCR, and TCRdb's table has in-frame clones only and misses some. The table includes over 300,000 clones, over 75% detected once. The source material was peripheral blood. Every receptor here comes from a human donor in a cohort sampled during active COVID-19.

The chain's CDR3 is CASSLRVFQPQHF. CDR3 sequence (DNA): TGTGCCAGCAGTTTACGGGTTTTCCAGCCCCAGCATTTT. The chain joins TRBV27 to TRBJ1-5, with D unresolved. The CDR3 runs to 13 residues. Between the trimmed V and J ends, which lost 2 bases and 7 bases, there was a span of 9 bases. CDR1 and CDR2 (germline): MNHEY, SMNVEV (reference sequence).

The rearrangement joins TRBV12-3 or TRBV12-4 to TRBJ2-1; D not certain. Trimming left V 8 bases short and J 2 bases short, with 7 bases between. The CDR3 spans 12 residues. The CDR3 region is CASQLTYNEQFF. The DNA of the CDR3 is TGTGCCAGCCAACTCACCTACAATGAGCAGTTCTTC.

The chain has TRBV19 and TRBJ1-3; weak D call: TRBD1 (5 bases). The V end was cut by 11 bases, the J end by 4 bases, with 18 bases between. This CDR3 contains 14 residues. The germline gives CDR1 LNHDA, CDR2 SQIVND (reference sequence). The chain's CDR3 is CASYARGEGNTIYF. Here the CDR3 DNA reads TGTGCCTCCTATGCTCGGGGGGAAGGAAACACCATATATTTT.

This chain links TRBV27 with TRBJ1-1, with 9 bases identical to TRBD1. Trimming removed 4 bases from V and 1 base from J; junction bases left unmatched: 1. This CDR3 region has 14 residues. Germline V lookup: CDR1 MNHEY, CDR2 SMNVEV (reference sequence). The chain's CDR3 is CASSYRGRNTEAFF. The DNA for the CDR3 is TGTGCCAGCAGTTACAGGGGGCGGAACACTGAAGCTTTCTTT.

This CDR3 is CSVGYNSPEAFF. DNA of the CDR3: TGCAGCGTTGGGTATAACAGCCCTGAAGCTTTCTTT. The rearrangement links TRBV29-1 to TRBJ1-1, with no clear D. The CDR3 covers 12 residues. Germline values: CDR1 SQVTM, CDR2 ANQGSEA. The V end was cut by 4 bases, the J end by 6 bases, with 12 bases between. Supplemented by reference TRBV29-1 and TRBJ1-1, the full variable domain reads SAVISQKPSRDICQRGTSLTIQCQVDSQVTMMFWYRQQPGQSLTLIATANQGSEATYESGFVIDKFPISRPNLTFSTLTVSNMSPEDSSIYLCSVGYNSPEAFFGQGTRLTVV.

The CDR3 nucleotides read TGCGCCAGCACCCCTAGCGGATACTTCTGTGAAGAGACCCAGTACTTC. Translation gives CASTPSGYFCEETQYF. This chain joins TRBV10-1 and TRBJ2-5; TRBD2 matches at 7 bases. The ends lost 7 bases at V and 3 bases at J; junction bases unmatched: 14. This CDR3 is built from 16 residues. Germline V lookup: CDR1 WNHNN, CDR2 SYGVQD (reference sequence).

The chain has TRBV15 and TRBJ2-2; D may be TRBD1 (5 bases). In germline, CDR1 is LNHNV, CDR2 YYDKDF (reference sequence). This CDR3 has 15 amino acids. Deletions cut 0 bases from V and 3 bases from J, with 8 bases between. This CDR3 reads CATSRDQGYTGELFF. The CDR3 region has the DNA TGTGCCACCAGCAGAGATCAGGGCTACACCGGGGAGCTGTTTTTT.

V gene TRBV6-5 combines with J gene TRBJ1-2; D is perhaps TRBD1 (6 bases). The germline CDR1 and CDR2 sequences are MNHEY and SVGAGI. The CDR3 runs to 13 residues. Trimming cost V 4 bases and J 1 base, with 7 bases left between them. This chain's CDR3 is CASSWGHNYGYTF. CDR3 DNA sequence: TGTGCCAGCAGTTGGGGACATAACTATGGCTACACCTTC.

The rearrangement joins TRBV12-5 to TRBJ1-3, with D maybe TRBD1 (6 bases). The CDR3 sequence is 17 residues long. Germline V gene lookup returns CDR1 LGHNT and CDR2 FRNRAP. The germline V and J ends were trimmed by 2 bases and 5 bases, with 19 bases remaining between them. In nucleotides, the CDR3 is TGTGCTAGTGGTTTGTCACAGGGCCCGGGGGGAAGAAACACCATATATTTT. It specifies CASGLSQGPGGRNTIYF.

This clone showed up just a few times. The gene calls are TRBV19 and TRBJ1-1, with 8 bases that match TRBD1. With V trimmed by 2 bases and J by 5 bases, 4 bases remained unmatched. This CDR3 has 14 amino acids. The germline gives CDR1 LNHDA, CDR2 SQIVND (reference sequence). This CDR3 is CASSISGGLTEAFF. DNA for the CDR3: TGTGCCAGTAGTATATCAGGGGGCTTGACTGAAGCTTTCTTT. Looking up the rest from reference TRBV19 and TRBJ1-1 gives the full variable domain: DGGITQSPKYLFRKEGQNVTLSCEQNLNHDAMYWYRQDPGQGLRLIYYSQIVNDFQKGDIAEGYSVSREKKESFPLTVTSAQKNPTAFYLCASSISGGLTEAFFGQGTRLTVV.

The rearrangement links TRBV19 to TRBJ2-4; 7 bases are a match to TRBD1. Trimming at V came to 6 bases and at J to 6 bases, leaving 8 bases not matched to a gene. Per the germline V gene, CDR1 is LNHDA and CDR2 is SQIVND (reference sequence). This CDR3 has 14 residues. The CDR3 DNA sequence: TGTGCCAGTAGCCCCGGGACAGCCGGAAACATTCAGTACTTC. Residues: CASSPGTAGNIQYF.

The chain has TRBV9 and TRBJ2-3, with 8 bases identical to TRBD2. Germline loops: CDR1 SGDLS, CDR2 YYNGEE. The CDR3 is 16 amino acids. V shed 0 bases, J shed 3 bases, and the junction held 6 bases outside the gene matches. The CDR3 nucleotides are TGTGCCAGCAGCGTAGAGGGACTAGTGGGTACAGATACGCAGTATTTT. Residues: CASSVEGLVGTDTQYF.

J is TRBJ1-5 and V is TRBV5-5; the match to TRBD1 covers 9 bases. The length of the CDR3 is 17 residues. The junction had 11 bases not matched to a gene; V was cut back by 5 bases and J by 2 bases. From germline, CDR1 is SGHKS and CDR2 YYEKEE (reference sequence). The CDR3 coding sequence is TGTGCCAGCAGTCCCGGGACAGGGTTGAGTGGCAATCAGCCCCAGCATTTT. Translation gives CASSPGTGLSGNQPQHF.

The chain's CDR3 is CASSQGIDRSNQPQHF. CDR3 DNA sequence: TGCGCCAGCAGCCAAGGAATAGACAGAAGCAATCAGCCCCAGCATTTT. The chain has TRBV4-1 and TRBJ1-5, with D possibly TRBD1 on 5 matching bases. Trimming left V 1 base short and J 1 base short, with 11 bases between. Per germline, CDR1 MGHRA and CDR2 YSYEKL. CDR3 length equals 16 residues.

The chain has TRBV9 and TRBJ1-1, with D possibly matching TRBD1 (6 bases). Trimming removed 0 bases at V and 4 bases at J, with 13 bases between. This CDR3 is built from 15 residues. Germline lookup yields CDR1 SGDLS and CDR2 YYNGEE. DNA for the CDR3: TGTGCCAGCAGCGTAGACCCCGGGGGGCCCACTGAAGCTTTCTTT. Protein product: CASSVDPGGPTEAFF. The complete variable domain, with remaining parts taken from reference TRBV9 and TRBJ1-1, reads DSGVTQTPKHLITATGQRVTLRCSPRSGDLSVYWYQQSLDQGLQFLIQYYNGEERAKGNILERFSAQQFPDLHSELNLSSLELGDSALYFCASSVDPGGPTEAFFGQGTRLTVV.

The CDR3 DNA sequence: TGCGCCAGCAGCCCCGGACAGACTAGCACAGATACGCAGTATTTT. Translated: CASSPGQTSTDTQYF. The rearrangement uses TRBV5-1 and TRBJ2-3, with D possibly being TRBD1 (6 bases). V lost 4 bases, J lost 0 bases, and 12 bases lay in between. There are 15 residues in the CDR3. Germline CDR1 and CDR2: SGHRS and YFSETQ.

This clone has only one observation. V and J are TRBV3-1 (or the pseudogene TRBV3-2) and TRBJ1-6; 8 nucleotides match TRBD1. This CDR3 comprises 14 residues. Trimming removed 1 base from V and 11 bases from J; junction bases left unmatched: 4. Germline V lookup: CDR1 LGHDT, CDR2 YNNKEL (reference sequence). Here the CDR3 reads CASSQGTGKTPLHF. CDR3 nucleotides: TGTGCCAGCAGCCAAGGGACAGGGAAAACACCCCTCCACTTT.

The chain links TRBV19 to TRBJ1-5, with 8 bases that match TRBD1. Germline CDR1 and CDR2: LNHDA and SQIVND (reference sequence). J gave up 1 base and V 4 bases, and 3 bases lay outside the gene matches. The CDR3 has 15 amino acids. CDR3 amino acids: CASSTGGGSNQPQHF. CDR3 nucleotide sequence: TGTGCCAGTAGTACAGGGGGCGGAAGCAATCAGCCCCAGCATTTT. The variable domain in full, with the rest retrieved from reference TRBV19 and TRBJ1-5, is DGGITQSPKYLFRKEGQNVTLSCEQNLNHDAMYWYRQDPGQGLRLIYYSQIVNDFQKGDIAEGYSVSREKKESFPLTVTSAQKNPTAFYLCASSTGGGSNQPQHFGDGTRLSIL.

V and J are TRBV29-1 and TRBJ1-1; D gene uncertain. Per the germline V gene, CDR1 is SQVTM and CDR2 is ANQGSEA. CDR3 length: 13 residues. V was cut by 5 bases and J by 5 bases, with 15 bases left in between. CDR3 region: CSVRQGGFTEAFF. CDR3 nucleotide sequence: TGCAGCGTTCGTCAAGGAGGTTTTACTGAAGCTTTCTTT.

In its sample, this clone was seen a few times. The chain couples TRBV20-1 to TRBJ1-5; D possibly corresponds to TRBD1 (6 bases). The V gene lost 3 bases and the J gene lost 1 base, with 16 bases spanning the gap. The CDR3 extends over 16 amino acids. The V gene's germline CDR1 is DFQATT and CDR2 SNEGSKA (reference sequence). In DNA form, the CDR3 reads TGCAGTGCTAGTACAGGGACGAGCAAAAGCAATCAGCCCCAGCATTTT. Encoded protein: CSASTGTSKSNQPQHF.

This chain links TRBV7-8 with TRBJ2-2, with D perhaps TRBD1 (6 bases). Germline V gene sequence: CDR1 SGHVS, CDR2 FQNEAQ. V was clipped by 2 bases and J by 7 bases, with 14 bases between them. The CDR3 runs 15 residues. In DNA, the CDR3 is TGTGCCAGCAGCTTACGTCGGGGCAGGGGCGGGGAGCTGTTTTTT. Residues: CASSLRRGRGGELFF. Drawing the rest from reference TRBV7-8 and TRBJ2-2, the complete variable domain is GAGVSQSPRYKVAKRGQDVALRCDPISGHVSLFWYQQALGQGPEFLTYFQNEAQLDKSGLPSDRFFAERPEGSVSTLKIQRTQQEDSAVYLCASSLRRGRGGELFFGEGSRLTVL.

V is TRBV4-1 and J is TRBJ2-7; 7 bases map to TRBD1. This CDR3 has 14 residues. The germline gives CDR1 MGHRA, CDR2 YSYEKL. V lost 5 bases and J lost 5; bases outside the gene matches: 9. The CDR3 reads CASSDLRQGDEQYF. CDR3 DNA sequence: TGCGCCAGCAGCGACCTTCGACAGGGCGACGAGCAGTACTTC.

The CDR3 loop reads CASSSNTGQARHYEQYF. The CDR3 DNA is TGTGCCAGCAGTTCGAATACGGGACAGGCTAGACACTACGAGCAGTACTTC. The J gene is TRBJ2-7, the V gene TRBV27, with 8 bases matching TRBD1. The germline V gene has CDR1 MNHEY and CDR2 SMNVEV (reference sequence). V was pared by 4 bases and J by 3 bases, with 14 bases of the junction left unmatched. The CDR3 sequence is 17 residues long.

This clone is a singleton in its sample. V and J are TRBV30 and TRBJ1-2; TRBD1 might be the D (5 bases). Germline V gene lookup returns CDR1 GTSNPN and CDR2 SVGIG (reference sequence). CDR3 length: 14 residues. V dropped 3 bases and J dropped 7 bases, with 18 bases sitting between them. The CDR3 DNA reads TGTGCCTGGAGGGAATCGGGGGGTGTTTCTGGCTACACCTTC. Its protein product is CAWRESGGVSGYTF.

As for this clone: The identical CDR3 is also encoded by other nucleotide sequences in the sample. The chain has TRBV5-6 and TRBJ1-5; a possible D gene is TRBD1 (6 bases). The V end lost 4 bases, the J end lost 7 bases, and 9 bases lay between the germline ends. Germline loops: CDR1 SGHDT, CDR2 YYEEEE. This CDR3 spans 12 amino acids. In nucleotides, the CDR3 is TGTGCCAGCAGCCCCAGGGGACAGCCCCAGCATTTT. Translation gives CASSPRGQPQHF. Looking up the rest from reference TRBV5-6 and TRBJ1-5 gives the full variable domain: DAGVTQSPTHLIKTRGQQVTLRCSPKSGHDTVSWYQQALGQGPQFIFQYYEEEERQRGNFPDRFSGHQFPNYSSELNVNALLLGDSALYLCASSPRGQPQHFGDGTRLSIL.

This clone was seen a single time. The chain joins TRBV19 to TRBJ1-4; TRBD1 matches at 7 bases. The CDR3 contains 15 residues. CDR1 and CDR2 from the germline V gene are LNHDA and SQIVND (reference sequence). The trim removed 6 bases at V and 0 bases at J, leaving 4 bases unmatched. The CDR3 sequence is CASRPGQTTNEKLFF. CDR3 nucleotide sequence: TGTGCCAGTAGACCGGGACAGACAACTAATGAAAAACTGTTTTTT. The complete variable domain, with remaining parts taken from reference TRBV19 and TRBJ1-4, reads DGGITQSPKYLFRKEGQNVTLSCEQNLNHDAMYWYRQDPGQGLRLIYYSQIVNDFQKGDIAEGYSVSREKKESFPLTVTSAQKNPTAFYLCASRPGQTTNEKLFFGSGTQLSVL.